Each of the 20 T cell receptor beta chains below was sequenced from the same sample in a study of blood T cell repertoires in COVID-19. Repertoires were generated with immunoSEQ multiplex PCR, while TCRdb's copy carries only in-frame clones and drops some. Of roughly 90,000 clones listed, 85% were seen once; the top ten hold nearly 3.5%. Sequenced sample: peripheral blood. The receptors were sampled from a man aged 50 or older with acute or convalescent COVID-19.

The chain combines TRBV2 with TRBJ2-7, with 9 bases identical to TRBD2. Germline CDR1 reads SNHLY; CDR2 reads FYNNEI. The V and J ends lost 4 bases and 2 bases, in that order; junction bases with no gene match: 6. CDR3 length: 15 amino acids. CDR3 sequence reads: CASSGASGATYEQYF. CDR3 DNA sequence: TGTGCCAGCAGTGGAGCTAGCGGGGCCACCTACGAGCAGTACTTC. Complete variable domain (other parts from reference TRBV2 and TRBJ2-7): EPEVTQTPSHQVTQMGQEVILRCVPISNHLYFYWYRQILGQKVEFLVSFYNNEISEKSEIFDDQFSVERPDGSNFTLKIRSTKLEDSAMYFCASSGASGATYEQYFGPGTRLTVT.

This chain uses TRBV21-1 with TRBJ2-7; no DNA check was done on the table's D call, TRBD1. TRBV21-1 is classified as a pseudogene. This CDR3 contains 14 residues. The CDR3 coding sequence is TGTGCCAGCAGCAACGCGACAGGAACCTACGAGCAGTACTTC. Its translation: CASSNATGTYEQYF.

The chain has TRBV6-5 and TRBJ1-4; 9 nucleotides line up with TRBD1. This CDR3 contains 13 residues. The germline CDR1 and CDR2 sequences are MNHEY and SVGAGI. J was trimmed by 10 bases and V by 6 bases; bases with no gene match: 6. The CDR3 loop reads CASRQVDRGKLFF. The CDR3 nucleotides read TGTGCCAGCAGGCAGGTGGACAGGGGAAAACTGTTTTTT.

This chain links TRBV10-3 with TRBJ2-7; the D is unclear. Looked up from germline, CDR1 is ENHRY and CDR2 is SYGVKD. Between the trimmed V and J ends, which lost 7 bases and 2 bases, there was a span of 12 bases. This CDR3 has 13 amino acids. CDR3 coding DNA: TGTGCCATCACCCACTCCCGAACCTACGAGCAGTACTTC. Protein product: CAITHSRTYEQYF.

The CDR3 DNA reads TGTGCCAGCAGCTTAGCCCCGGGACAGGAGGGCTATGGCTACACCTTC. It codes for CASSLAPGQEGYGYTF. V is TRBV7-2 and J is TRBJ1-2; the match to TRBD1 covers 8 bases. The length of the CDR3 is 16 residues. Germline V gene data show CDR1 as SGHTA and CDR2 as FQGNSA. V lost 0 bases, J lost 4 bases, and 7 bases stayed unmatched.

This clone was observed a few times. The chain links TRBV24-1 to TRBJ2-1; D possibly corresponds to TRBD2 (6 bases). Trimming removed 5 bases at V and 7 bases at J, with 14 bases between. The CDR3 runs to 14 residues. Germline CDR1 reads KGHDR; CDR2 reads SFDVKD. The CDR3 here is CATSGRGSWNEQFF. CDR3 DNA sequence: TGTGCCACCAGTGGGAGGGGCTCATGGAATGAGCAGTTCTTC.

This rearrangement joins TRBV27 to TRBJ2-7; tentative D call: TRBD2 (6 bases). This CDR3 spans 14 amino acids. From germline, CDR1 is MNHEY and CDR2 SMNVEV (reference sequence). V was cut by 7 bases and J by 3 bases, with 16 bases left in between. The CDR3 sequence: CASTLERDFYEQYF. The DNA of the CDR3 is TGTGCCAGCACCCTAGAACGGGACTTCTACGAGCAGTACTTC.

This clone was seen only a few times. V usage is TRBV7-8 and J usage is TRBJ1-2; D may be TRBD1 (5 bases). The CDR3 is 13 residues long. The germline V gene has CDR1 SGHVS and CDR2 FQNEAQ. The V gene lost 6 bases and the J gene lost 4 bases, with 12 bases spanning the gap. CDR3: CASRSDRSYGYTF. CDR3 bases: TGTGCCAGCAGAAGCGACAGAAGCTATGGCTACACCTTC.

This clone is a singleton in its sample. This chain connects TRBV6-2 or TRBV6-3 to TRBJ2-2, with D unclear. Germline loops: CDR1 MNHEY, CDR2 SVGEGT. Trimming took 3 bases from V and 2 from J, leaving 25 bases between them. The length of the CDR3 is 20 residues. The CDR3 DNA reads TGTGCCAGCAGTTATTTGGTGCGGCGGCTACTCACACAAAACACCGGGGAGCTGTTTTTT. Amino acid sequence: CASSYLVRRLLTQNTGELFF.

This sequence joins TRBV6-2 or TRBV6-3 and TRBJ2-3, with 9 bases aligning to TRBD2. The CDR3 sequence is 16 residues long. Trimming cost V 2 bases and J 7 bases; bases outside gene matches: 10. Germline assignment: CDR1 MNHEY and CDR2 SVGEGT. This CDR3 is CASSYPPGLALHTQYF. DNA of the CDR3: TGTGCCAGCAGTTACCCTCCGGGACTAGCTTTACATACGCAGTATTTT.

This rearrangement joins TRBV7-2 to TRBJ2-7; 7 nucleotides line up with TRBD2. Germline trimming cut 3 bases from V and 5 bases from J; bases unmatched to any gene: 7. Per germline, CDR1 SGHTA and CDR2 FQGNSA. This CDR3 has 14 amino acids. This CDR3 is CASSLGGSDHEQYF. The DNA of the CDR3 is TGTGCCAGCAGCTTGGGCGGGAGTGATCACGAGCAGTACTTC.

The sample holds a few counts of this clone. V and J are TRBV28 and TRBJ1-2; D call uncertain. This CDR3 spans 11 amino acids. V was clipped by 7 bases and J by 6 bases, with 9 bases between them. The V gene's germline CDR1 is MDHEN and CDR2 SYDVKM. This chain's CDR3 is CASMRRDGYTF. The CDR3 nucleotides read TGTGCCAGCATGCGGCGGGATGGCTACACCTTC.

The CDR3 DNA reads as TGTGCCAGCAGTTACGGGGGGTTCAATCAGCCCCAGCATTTT. Its translation: CASSYGGFNQPQHF. The gene calls are TRBV6-2 or TRBV6-3 and TRBJ1-5, with D possibly matching TRBD1 (5 bases). The germline V and J ends were trimmed by 2 bases and 3 bases, with 8 bases remaining between them. The germline V gene encodes CDR1 MNHEY and CDR2 SVGEGT. The CDR3 sequence is 14 residues long.

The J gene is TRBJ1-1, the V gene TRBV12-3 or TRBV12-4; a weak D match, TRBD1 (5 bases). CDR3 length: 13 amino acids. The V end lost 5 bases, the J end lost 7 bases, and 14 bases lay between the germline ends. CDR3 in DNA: TGTGCCAGCAGTCGATGGGGCTTCGGTGAAGCTTTCTTT. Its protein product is CASSRWGFGEAFF.

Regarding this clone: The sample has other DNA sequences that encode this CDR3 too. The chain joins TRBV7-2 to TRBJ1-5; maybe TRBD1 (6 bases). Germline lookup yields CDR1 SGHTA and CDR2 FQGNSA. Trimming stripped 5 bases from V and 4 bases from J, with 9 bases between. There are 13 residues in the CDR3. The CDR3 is CASSGDRNQPQHF. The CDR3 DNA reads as TGTGCCAGCAGCGGCGACAGGAATCAGCCCCAGCATTTT.

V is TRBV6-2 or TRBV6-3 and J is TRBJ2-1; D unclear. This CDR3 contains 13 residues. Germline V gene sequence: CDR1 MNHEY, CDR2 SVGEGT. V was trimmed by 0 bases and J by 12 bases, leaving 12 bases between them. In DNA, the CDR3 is TGTGCCAGCAGTTACTCGTCCTCATCCGGGCAGTTCTTC. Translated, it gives CASSYSSSSGQFF.

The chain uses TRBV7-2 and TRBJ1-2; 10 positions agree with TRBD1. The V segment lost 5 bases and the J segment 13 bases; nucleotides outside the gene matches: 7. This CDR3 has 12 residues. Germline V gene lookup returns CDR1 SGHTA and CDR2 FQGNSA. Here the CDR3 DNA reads TGTGCCAGCAGCATGAGACAGGGGGCGAGCACCTTC. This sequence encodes CASSMRQGASTF.

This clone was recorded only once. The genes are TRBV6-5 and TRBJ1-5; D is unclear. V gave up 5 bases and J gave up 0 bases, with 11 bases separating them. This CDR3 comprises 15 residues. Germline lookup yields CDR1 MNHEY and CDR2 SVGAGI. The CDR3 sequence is CASSRTGYSNQPQHF. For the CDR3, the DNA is TGTGCCAGCAGTCGGACGGGGTATAGCAATCAGCCCCAGCATTTT.

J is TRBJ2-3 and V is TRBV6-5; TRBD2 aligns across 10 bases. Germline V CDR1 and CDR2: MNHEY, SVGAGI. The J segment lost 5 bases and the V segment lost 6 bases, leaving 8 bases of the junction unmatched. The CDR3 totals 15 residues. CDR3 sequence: CASSRPGLALDTQYF. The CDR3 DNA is TGTGCCAGCAGCCGACCGGGACTAGCGCTAGATACGCAGTATTTT.

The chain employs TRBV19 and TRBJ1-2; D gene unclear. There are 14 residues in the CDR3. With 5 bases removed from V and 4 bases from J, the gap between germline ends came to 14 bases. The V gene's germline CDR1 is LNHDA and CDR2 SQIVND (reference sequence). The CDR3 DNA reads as TGTGCCAGTAGTTCCCAGACTGCAACCTATGGCTACACCTTC. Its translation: CASSSQTATYGYTF.